Presented here are 15 T cell receptor beta chains from one specimen sequenced in a study of blood T cell repertoires in COVID-19. Clones were read by immunoSEQ multiplex PCR, and TCRdb kept only the in-frame ones, dropping some. The repertoire includes 310,000 or so clones, 85% to 90% of them detected once, and 1.7% sits in the top ten. The sequencing sample was made of PBMCs or T cells enriched from blood (not recorded which). All receptors derive from a woman aged 18 to 35 with acute COVID-19.

V and J are TRBV2 and TRBJ2-7; tentative D call: TRBD2 (5 bases). In germline, CDR1 is SNHLY, CDR2 FYNNEI. V was pared by 7 bases and J by 3 bases, with 13 bases between. This CDR3 has 13 amino acids. The CDR3: CASKEDSNYEQYF. The CDR3 DNA is TGTGCCAGCAAGGAGGACTCTAACTACGAGCAGTACTTC.

V gene TRBV29-1 combines with J gene TRBJ1-1, with 7 bases fitting TRBD1. V trimming: 6 bases; J trimming: 2 bases; junction bases outside the gene matches: 9. CDR3 size: 14 residues. Germline CDR1 SQVTM, CDR2 ANQGSEA. As DNA, the CDR3 is TGCAGCGTAGTAGGAGGGACAGCAAACACTGAAGCTTTCTTT. Protein sequence: CSVVGGTANTEAFF.

This sequence joins TRBV6-5 and TRBJ2-7; possible D gene TRBD2, 6 bases. V dropped 3 bases and J dropped 6 bases, with 18 bases sitting between them. The length of the CDR3 is 15 residues. The germline gives CDR1 MNHEY, CDR2 SVGAGI. The CDR3 DNA follows: TGTGCCAGCAGTTATTCTGAACTAGCAAGCGCCGAGCAGTACTTC. This codes for CASSYSELASAEQYF.

The rearrangement links TRBV7-2 to TRBJ1-3, with D possibly matching TRBD1 (5 bases). Germline values: CDR1 SGHTA, CDR2 FQGNSA. CDR3 length equals 15 residues. V lost 6 bases and J 2 bases, leaving 14 bases between the germline ends. CDR3 sequence (DNA): TGTGCCAGCAGTCCAAGTCCGGGGGCTGGAAACACCATATATTTT. It translates to CASSPSPGAGNTIYF.

The chain employs TRBV6-2 or TRBV6-3 and TRBJ1-2; D perhaps matches TRBD1 (5 bases). The V gene's germline CDR1 is MNHEY and CDR2 SVGEGT. The ends were cut back, 3 bases at V and 8 bases at J, with 16 bases in the middle. The CDR3 loop spans 14 amino acids. The CDR3, as DNA: TGTGCCAGCAGTTATGGACCAGGGATCTCCGGCTACACCTTC. It specifies CASSYGPGISGYTF.

This clone showed up just a few times. This rearrangement joins TRBV27 to TRBJ2-2, with TRBD2 matching 13 bases. This CDR3 comprises 18 residues. V was clipped by 2 bases and J by 6 bases; unmatched bases: 9. Per germline, CDR1 MNHEY and CDR2 SMNVEV (reference sequence). CDR3 DNA: TGTGCCAGCAGTTTAGGTGCGGGACTAGCGGGGTCCGCCGGGGAGCTGTTTTTT. It is translated as CASSLGAGLAGSAGELFF.

The CDR3 DNA follows: TGTGCCAGCTCACCGTTCAAACAGGGGGCCACCCAAGAGACCCAGTACTTC. This sequence encodes CASSPFKQGATQETQYF. This chain joins TRBV18 and TRBJ2-5; 9 nucleotides line up with TRBD1. This CDR3 contains 17 residues. With V trimmed by 3 bases and J by 1 base, 9 bases remained unmatched. Germline V gives CDR1 KGHSH, CDR2 LQKENI.

CDR3 nucleotides: TGTGCCAGCAGTTCCAGGGGACAGTACCAAGAGACCCAGTACTTC. Translation: CASSSRGQYQETQYF. The chain recombines TRBV27 with TRBJ2-5; 7 nucleotides agree with TRBD1. In germline, CDR1 is MNHEY, CDR2 SMNVEV (reference sequence). V shed 4 bases and J 0 bases; nucleotides not matched to a gene: 5. This CDR3 is 15 amino acids long.

The chain couples TRBV19 to TRBJ2-3; no clear D gene. Germline-derived CDR1 and CDR2 are LNHDA and SQIVND (reference sequence). The CDR3 sequence is 16 residues long. Trimming took off 5 bases at V and 13 bases at J, with 28 bases between the two ends. CDR3 region: CASSPRPGTPLVAEYF. In DNA form, the CDR3 reads TGTGCCAGTAGTCCCCGCCCGGGTACCCCCCTGGTTGCCGAGTATTTT.

This clone was seen just once. The chain recombines TRBV2 with TRBJ2-2; 13 bases line up with TRBD2. V trimming: 7 bases; J trimming: 7 bases; junction bases outside the gene matches: 12. Germline V gene lookup returns CDR1 SNHLY and CDR2 FYNNEI. This CDR3 is 17 amino acids long. The CDR3 region has the DNA TGTGCCAGCACCGCACTAGCGGGAGGGCCTCGAGGCGGGGAGCTGTTTTTT. Protein sequence: CASTALAGGPRGGELFF.

The V and J genes are TRBV7-2 and TRBJ1-6; D gene unclear. Germline assignment: CDR1 SGHTA and CDR2 FQGNSA. The CDR3 totals 17 residues. The V gene lost 1 base and the J gene lost 0 bases, with 10 bases spanning the gap. The CDR3 reads CASSLGPGSSYNSPLHF. CDR3 nucleotides: TGTGCCAGCAGCTTAGGACCGGGTAGCTCCTATAATTCACCCCTCCACTTT.

The rearrangement uses TRBV14 and TRBJ2-5; weak D call: TRBD1 (6 bases). The CDR3 spans 13 residues. The germline V and J ends were trimmed by 1 base and 14 bases, with 17 bases remaining between them. The germline gives CDR1 SGHDN, CDR2 FVKESK. This CDR3 is CASSQATDRLRYF. Here the CDR3 DNA reads TGTGCCAGCAGCCAAGCCACCGACAGGTTGAGATACTTC.

CDR3 sequence (DNA): TGTGCCAGCAGCTCACAGGGAGGGGGGTCCGAAGCTTTCTTT. Translated: CASSSQGGGSEAFF. The chain couples TRBV7-9 to TRBJ1-1; D perhaps matches TRBD1 (6 bases). The CDR3 length is 14 residues. Germline CDR1 reads SEHNR; CDR2 reads FQNEAQ (reference sequence). Trimming cost V 4 bases and J 8 bases, with 17 bases left between them. The variable domain in full, with the rest retrieved from reference TRBV7-9 and TRBJ1-1, is DTGVSQNPRHKITKRGQNVTFRCDPISEHNRLYWYRQTLGQGPEFLTYFQNEAQLEKSRLLSDRFSAERPKGSFSTLEIQRTEQGDSAMYLCASSSQGGGSEAFFGQGTRLTVV.

The V gene is TRBV5-8, the J gene TRBJ1-4; 7 bases agree with TRBD1. The CDR3 consists of 18 residues. The V and J ends lost 4 bases and 4 bases, in that order; junction bases with no gene match: 16. Germline CDR1 reads SGHTS; CDR2 reads YDEGEE. The CDR3 loop is CASSPGPLDRDDNEKLFF. CDR3 in DNA: TGTGCCAGCAGCCCTGGACCCCTTGACAGGGATGATAATGAAAAACTGTTTTTT. Full variable domain (rest looked up from reference TRBV5-8 and TRBJ1-4): EAGVTQSPTHLIKTRGQQATLRCSPISGHTSVYWYQQALGLGLQFLLWYDEGEERNRGNFPPRFSGRQFPNYSSELNVNALELEDSALYLCASSPGPLDRDDNEKLFFGSGTQLSVL.

This clone was counted a single time. This chain links TRBV27 with TRBJ1-5; no clear D gene. Trimming removed 7 bases at V and 5 bases at J, with 12 bases between. This CDR3 has 13 residues. Germline V gene data show CDR1 as MNHEY and CDR2 as SMNVEV (reference sequence). The CDR3 loop is CASMAFGDQPQHF. In DNA form, the CDR3 reads TGTGCCAGCATGGCCTTCGGGGATCAGCCCCAGCATTTT.